A selection of T cell receptor beta chains follows, all from one sample in a study of T cell changes during pregnancy in multiple sclerosis. Measured with immunoSEQ multiplex PCR; TCRdb has only the in-frame clones, and not every one. In the table there are over 50,000 clones, about nine tenths of which are singletons. The specimen was peripheral blood, collected in the first trimester of pregnancy. These TCRs come from a female donor in good health, enrolled as a control in a pregnancy study. The CDR3 runs from the conserved cysteine through the conserved F or W. D genes are given only for firm matches. The size entry is marked missing in some rows and otherwise reads once, few, many or a size class.

j_gene: TRBJ1-3
d_gene: NA
v_gene: TRBV19
abundance: NA
CDR3nt: TGTGCCAGTAGTATGCCTTTCTCGGCGTATGAGGATGGAAACACCATATATTTT
CDR3aa: CASSMPFSAYEDGNTIYF

j_gene: TRBJ1-2
d_gene: TRBD1
v_gene: TRBV28
abundance: NA
CDR3nt: TGTGCCACCGAGGAGGGACAGGGGGCGGGTGGCTACACCTTC
CDR3aa: CATEEGQGAGGYTF

j_gene: TRBJ1-1
d_gene: NA
v_gene: TRBV20-1
abundance: few
CDR3nt: TGCAGTGCTTTACTTCTGAAAGCTTTCTTT
CDR3aa: CSALLLKAFF

j_gene: TRBJ1-3
d_gene: NA
v_gene: TRBV6-5
abundance: NA
CDR3nt: TGTGCCAGCAGACCAACAGGGACTGGAAACACCATATATTTT
CDR3aa: CASRPTGTGNTIYF

j_gene: TRBJ1-5
d_gene: TRBD1
v_gene: TRBV9
abundance: few
CDR3nt: TGTGCCAGCAGCGCCGGGACAGGGTTTAATCAGCCCCAGCATTTT
CDR3aa: CASSAGTGFNQPQHF

j_gene: TRBJ1-4
d_gene: NA
v_gene: TRBV7-9
abundance: NA
CDR3nt: TGTGCCAGCAGCGCTCTCGCGGCAAATATGGAAAAACTGTTTTTT
CDR3aa: CASSALAANMEKLFF

j_gene: TRBJ2-2
d_gene: TRBD1
v_gene: TRBV5-4
abundance: NA
CDR3nt: TGTGCCACACGGGACAGGGCCCCCGGGGAGCTGTTTTTT
CDR3aa: CATRDRAPGELFF

j_gene: TRBJ2-3
d_gene: TRBD2
v_gene: TRBV11-1
abundance: NA
CDR3nt: TGTGCCAGCAGTTCTCCGGGGGGAGGAGATACGCAGTATTTT
CDR3aa: CASSSPGGGDTQYF

j_gene: TRBJ1-2
d_gene: NA
v_gene: TRBV27
abundance: NA
CDR3nt: TGTGCCAGCTCCTCCGGCGGGAACTATGGCTACACCTTC
CDR3aa: CASSSGGNYGYTF

j_gene: TRBJ2-1
d_gene: TRBD2
v_gene: TRBV11-3
abundance: NA
CDR3nt: TGTGCCAGCAGCCCTTCCATAGCGGGAGAGCAGTTCTTC
CDR3aa: CASSPSIAGEQFF

j_gene: TRBJ1-1
d_gene: NA
v_gene: TRBV29-1
abundance: NA
CDR3nt: TGCAGCGTTGAGGCCAGGAGGAGTGAAGCTTTCTTT
CDR3aa: CSVEARRSEAFF

j_gene: TRBJ2-7
d_gene: NA
v_gene: TRBV5-1
abundance: NA
CDR3nt: TGCGCCAGCTCTGAGGGGGGGGGATCCTACGAGCAGTACTTC
CDR3aa: CASSEGGGSYEQYF

j_gene: TRBJ2-5
d_gene: NA
v_gene: TRBV6-1
abundance: NA
CDR3nt: TGTGCCAGCAGTGAAGGGACTACCCAAGAGACCCAGTACTTC
CDR3aa: CASSEGTTQETQYF

j_gene: TRBJ2-7
d_gene: NA
v_gene: TRBV5-6
abundance: NA
CDR3nt: TGTGCCAGCAGCTTGGCCGGAAGGGGGTTAATTTCGTACGAGCAGTACTTC
CDR3aa: CASSLAGRGLISYEQYF

j_gene: TRBJ2-3
d_gene: NA
v_gene: TRBV6-6
abundance: once
CDR3nt: TGTGCCAGCAGTACCCGACTAGTTTACACAGATACGCAGTATTTT
CDR3aa: CASSTRLVYTDTQYF

j_gene: TRBJ2-1
d_gene: TRBD2
v_gene: TRBV9
abundance: NA
CDR3nt: TGTGCCAGCAGCCCGCTGGGGACTAGACGGTATGAGCAGTTCTTC
CDR3aa: CASSPLGTRRYEQFF

j_gene: TRBJ1-2
d_gene: NA
v_gene: TRBV13
abundance: once
CDR3nt: TGTGCCAGCAGCTTCATCCGAGGAGGCTACACCTTC
CDR3aa: CASSFIRGGYTF

j_gene: TRBJ1-6
d_gene: TRBD1
v_gene: TRBV30
abundance: NA
CDR3nt: TGTGCCGCCAGACGGGACAGCTATAATTCACCCCTCCACTTT
CDR3aa: CAARRDSYNSPLHF

j_gene: TRBJ2-1
d_gene: TRBD2
v_gene: TRBV2
abundance: NA
CDR3nt: TGTGCCAGTTTACCGGGACTAGCCATGGCGGGGAATGAGCAGTTCTTC
CDR3aa: CASLPGLAMAGNEQFF

j_gene: TRBJ1-1
d_gene: NA
v_gene: TRBV6-5
abundance: NA
CDR3nt: TGTGCCAGCAGTTACGGGCGCGGGGGGACTGAAGCTTTCTTT
CDR3aa: CASSYGRGGTEAFF

j_gene: TRBJ2-3
d_gene: TRBD2
v_gene: TRBV4-2
abundance: NA
CDR3nt: TGTGCCAGCAGCCGGGTAGCGGGACAAACTAGCACAGATACGCAGTATTTT
CDR3aa: CASSRVAGQTSTDTQYF

j_gene: TRBJ2-1
d_gene: TRBD1
v_gene: TRBV6-4
abundance: NA
CDR3nt: TGTGCCAGCAGAAGGGAACAGGGGTCGTATGAGCAGTTCTTC
CDR3aa: CASRREQGSYEQFF

j_gene: TRBJ2-6
d_gene: NA
v_gene: TRBV15
abundance: once
CDR3nt: TGTGCCACTTCCTTCTCTGGGGCCAACGTCCTGACTTTC
CDR3aa: CATSFSGANVLTF

j_gene: TRBJ2-1
d_gene: NA
v_gene: TRBV7-9
abundance: NA
CDR3nt: TGTGCCAGCAGCTCTGCTAGCGTCGGCTACAATGAGCAGTTCTTC
CDR3aa: CASSSASVGYNEQFF

j_gene: TRBJ1-1
d_gene: TRBD1
v_gene: TRBV7-3
abundance: NA
CDR3nt: TGTGCCAGCAGCTCATCGGACAGGCTTGAAGCTTTCTTT
CDR3aa: CASSSSDRLEAFF

j_gene: TRBJ1-3
d_gene: NA
v_gene: TRBV6-1
abundance: NA
CDR3nt: TGTGCCAGCAGTGAAGATCGAGGGTTAGGTAACACCATATATTTT
CDR3aa: CASSEDRGLGNTIYF

j_gene: TRBJ1-2
d_gene: NA
v_gene: TRBV19
abundance: NA
CDR3nt: TGTGCCAGTAGTATCAGGGCAGGCTATGGCTACACCTTC
CDR3aa: CASSIRAGYGYTF

j_gene: TRBJ2-7
d_gene: TRBD2
v_gene: TRBV6-1
abundance: few
CDR3nt: TGTGCCAGCGCGGGGGGCGAGACATACGAGCAGTACTTC
CDR3aa: CASAGGETYEQYF

j_gene: TRBJ1-1
d_gene: TRBD1
v_gene: TRBV7-9
abundance: NA
CDR3nt: TGTGCCAGCAGCTTACCCCGGGTACAGGGGACCTTGAACACTGAAGCTTTCTTT
CDR3aa: CASSLPRVQGTLNTEAFF

j_gene: TRBJ1-1
d_gene: NA
v_gene: TRBV5-1
abundance: NA
CDR3nt: TGCGCCAGCAGCTGGGGGGGGAATGGGGACACTGAAGCTTTCTTT
CDR3aa: CASSWGGNGDTEAFF

j_gene: TRBJ1-1
d_gene: NA
v_gene: TRBV19
abundance: NA
CDR3nt: TGTGCCAGTAGTATCACAGGGAAGAACACTGAAGCTTTCTTT
CDR3aa: CASSITGKNTEAFF

j_gene: TRBJ1-1
d_gene: NA
v_gene: TRBV5-4
abundance: NA
CDR3nt: TGTGCCAGCAGCCGTGACAGGCCGAACACTGAAGCTTTCTTT
CDR3aa: CASSRDRPNTEAFF

j_gene: TRBJ2-7
d_gene: TRBD1
v_gene: TRBV7-9
abundance: NA
CDR3nt: TGTGCCAGCAGCAACACTGGGGACAGGCCGCTGGGCGAGCAGTACTTC
CDR3aa: CASSNTGDRPLGEQYF

j_gene: TRBJ2-1
d_gene: NA
v_gene: TRBV7-6
abundance: NA
CDR3nt: TGTGCCAGCAGCTTAGGGGGGCGGGGGAATGAGCAGTTCTTC
CDR3aa: CASSLGGRGNEQFF

j_gene: TRBJ2-3
d_gene: NA
v_gene: TRBV7-6
abundance: NA
CDR3nt: TGTGCCAGCAGCCCCCTAGACGCAGATACGCAGTATTTT
CDR3aa: CASSPLDADTQYF

j_gene: TRBJ2-7
d_gene: TRBD1
v_gene: TRBV4-1
abundance: NA
CDR3nt: TGCGCCAGCAGCCATCACAGGGGTAGTTCCTACGAGCAGTACTTC
CDR3aa: CASSHHRGSSYEQYF

j_gene: TRBJ2-2
d_gene: NA
v_gene: TRBV5-6
abundance: NA
CDR3nt: TGTGCCAGCAGCTTCTCCGGGGAGCTGTTTTTT
CDR3aa: CASSFSGELFF

j_gene: TRBJ1-3
d_gene: NA
v_gene: TRBV5-6
abundance: NA
CDR3nt: TGTGCCAGCAGCCTCGACGGGAGCTCTGGAAACACCATATATTTT
CDR3aa: CASSLDGSSGNTIYF